These T cell receptor beta chains were read from a single sample in a study of control samples from healthy donors and cancer patients. Data came from immunoSEQ multiplex PCR; TCRdb stores just in-frame clones and leaves some out. The sample contains about 92,000 clones, approximately 82% of which appear only once. The source material was blood. The receptors shown here come from a woman aged 55-70 years in good health. Each CDR3 is given without its conserved first and last residue. Some rows mark clone size as missing; the rest say once, few, many or name a class of expanded clone.

clone_size v_call cdr3_aa
NA TRBV10-2 ASRQVNTGELF
NA TRBV19 ASSIGKQGSTPLH
NA TRBV19 ASSTRPGDGYEAF
NA TRBV11-2 ASSLRVHAYEQY
NA TRBV3-1/TRBV3-2 ASSQGQSGNTIY
NA TRBV3-1/TRBV3-2 ASSRRTAGELF
NA TRBV6-5 ASRVAGGNTGELF
NA TRBV18 ASSPYSRQGAGNTIY
NA TRBV2 ASSPGLAGGPADTQY
NA TRBV6-6 ASSNSGSSYEQY
NA TRBV4-2 ASSRGNEQF
NA TRBV6-5 ASSQLGDKGNEQF
NA TRBV19 ASRQTGGNQPQH
NA TRBV2 AIQRGEKDTQY
NA TRBV19 ASSNDRGSITYEQY
NA TRBV2 ASSVLAGMGETQY
NA TRBV19 ASSLGRTIVSEQY
once TRBV6-2/TRBV6-3 ASSYHRVEATEAF
NA TRBV7-9 ASSQDRAGANVLT
few TRBV7-2 ASSPRSAGGLAEAF
many TRBV19 ASSPGIAEAF
NA TRBV29-1 SVDYPNGTVIPEAF
NA TRBV3-1/TRBV3-2 ASSRGQGRSNEQF
NA TRBV27 ASSPSTNGEAQH
NA TRBV6-5 ASSSAGGVAF
few TRBV4-3 ASSQDLGTGVNQWPQH
NA TRBV28 ASETGSSNNEQF
NA TRBV6-2/TRBV6-3 ASSYSVYEQY
NA TRBV7-9 ASRHYDGTTYGYT
NA TRBV6-1 ASSERAGDSPYEQY
NA TRBV18 ASSPALGRNTEAF
NA TRBV13 ASSLVGPANTEAF
few TRBV3-1/TRBV3-2 ASSQEQVLNTEAF
NA TRBV28 ASTLQGTGFEEY
NA TRBV14 ASSQARDTLMAF
NA TRBV6-1 ASRTGDSPLH
NA TRBV7-2 ASSLFGSEETQY
NA TRBV7-9 ALGTSSGANVLT
NA TRBV2 ASRRQGASGNTIY
NA TRBV3-1/TRBV3-2 ASSQEFNFANEQF
NA TRBV6-2/TRBV6-3 ASSTGGGEAF
NA TRBV6-1 ASSAHQQGAVAEAF